This TCR beta chain is from a study of T cell changes during pregnancy in multiple sclerosis. Unmatched junction bases numbered 5, after V lost 1 base and J lost 6 bases. CDR1 is GTSNPN, CDR2 SVGIG, per germline (reference sequence). The CDR3 spans 13 residues. Sequencing was performed with immunoSEQ multiplex PCR; in TCRdb, only in-frame clones are kept and a portion is missing. The table lists more than 25,000 clones, roughly 90% of them singletons. This sample comprised CD8+ T cells from peripheral blood mononuclear cells, obtained in the first trimester of pregnancy. This sequence originates from a female donor with multiple sclerosis, enrolled in a pregnancy study. V gene TRBV30 combines with J gene TRBJ2-7, with 8 bases fitting TRBD2. The CDR3 protein is CAWSESGSFEQYF. CDR3 nucleotide sequence: TGTGCCTGGAGTGAGAGCGGGAGCTTCGAGCAGTACTTC.